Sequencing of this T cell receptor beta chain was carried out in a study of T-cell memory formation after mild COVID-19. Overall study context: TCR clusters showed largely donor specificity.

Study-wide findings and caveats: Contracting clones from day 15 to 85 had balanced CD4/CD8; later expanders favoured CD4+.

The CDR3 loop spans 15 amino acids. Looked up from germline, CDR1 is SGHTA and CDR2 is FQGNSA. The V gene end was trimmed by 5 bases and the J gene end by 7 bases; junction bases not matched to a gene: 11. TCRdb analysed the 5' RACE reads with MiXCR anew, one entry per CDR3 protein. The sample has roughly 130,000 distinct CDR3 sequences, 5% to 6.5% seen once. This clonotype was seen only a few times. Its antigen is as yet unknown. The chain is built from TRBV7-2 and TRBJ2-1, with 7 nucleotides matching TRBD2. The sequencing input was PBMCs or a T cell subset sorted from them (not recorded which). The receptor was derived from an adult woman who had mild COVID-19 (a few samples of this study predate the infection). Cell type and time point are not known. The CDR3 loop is CASSRERGVGNEQFF. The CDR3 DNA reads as TGTGCCAGCAGCCGAGAGCGGGGAGTTGGGAATGAGCAGTTCTTC.